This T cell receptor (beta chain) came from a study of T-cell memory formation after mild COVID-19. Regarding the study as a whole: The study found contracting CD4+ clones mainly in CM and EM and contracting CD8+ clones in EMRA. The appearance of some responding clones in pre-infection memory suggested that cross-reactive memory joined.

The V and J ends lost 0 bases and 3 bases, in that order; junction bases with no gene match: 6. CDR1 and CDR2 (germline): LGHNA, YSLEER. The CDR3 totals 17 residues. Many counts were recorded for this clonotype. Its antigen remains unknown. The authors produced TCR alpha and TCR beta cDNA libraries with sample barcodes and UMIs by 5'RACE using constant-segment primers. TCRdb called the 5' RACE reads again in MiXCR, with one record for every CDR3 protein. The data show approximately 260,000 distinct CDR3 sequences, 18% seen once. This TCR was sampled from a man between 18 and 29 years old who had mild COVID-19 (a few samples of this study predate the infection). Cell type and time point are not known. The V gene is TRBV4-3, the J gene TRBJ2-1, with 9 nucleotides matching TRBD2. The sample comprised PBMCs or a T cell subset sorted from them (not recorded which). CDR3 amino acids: CASSQDGRGGVYNEQFF. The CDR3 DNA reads TGCGCCAGCAGCCAAGATGGGCGGGGGGGCGTCTACAATGAGCAGTTCTTC.